The rows below give T cell receptor beta chains drawn from one sample of a study of blood T cell repertoires in COVID-19. TCRdb's copy holds only in-frame clones and misses some; the assay was immunoSEQ multiplex PCR. This table has around 200,000 clones, approximately 85% appearing once. Material: PBMCs or T cells enriched from blood (not recorded which). These receptor sequences come from a man aged 40-49 years who had recovered from COVID-19. CDR3s include the opening cysteine and the closing phenylalanine or tryptophan. The order of the fields is V gene, D gene, J gene, clone size, CDR3 DNA, CDR3 protein. The D gene is left open where the match is weak. Size is stated for part of the rows, as once, few or many counts, or as a class when the clone is expanded.

v_gene: TRBV4-1; d_gene: NA; j_gene: TRBJ1-1; abundance: NA; CDR3nt: TGCGCCAGCAGCCACCACCTCGGGAACACTGAAGCTTTCTTT; CDR3aa: CASSHHLGNTEAFF
v_gene: TRBV7-3; d_gene: TRBD2; j_gene: TRBJ2-1; abundance: NA; CDR3nt: TGTGCCAGCAGCATGTCAGCGGGGCTATCCTACAATGAGCAGTTCTTC; CDR3aa: CASSMSAGLSYNEQFF
v_gene: TRBV29-1; d_gene: TRBD1; j_gene: TRBJ1-6; abundance: once; CDR3nt: TGCAGCGTTGCTTCGGGACAGGCCGATTCACCCCTCCACTTT; CDR3aa: CSVASGQADSPLHF
v_gene: TRBV6-5; d_gene: NA; j_gene: TRBJ1-6; abundance: NA; CDR3nt: TGTGCCAGCAGTTACTCGCCCCGACTTCGAAATTCACCCCTCCACTTT; CDR3aa: CASSYSPRLRNSPLHF
v_gene: TRBV2; d_gene: NA; j_gene: TRBJ2-3; abundance: once; CDR3nt: TGTGCCAGCAAGAGCCAGACTAGCACAGATACGCAGTATTTT; CDR3aa: CASKSQTSTDTQYF
v_gene: TRBV7-9; d_gene: NA; j_gene: TRBJ1-2; abundance: NA; CDR3nt: TGTGCCAGCAGCCCCAAACCGAGGGTTAGCTATGGCTACACCTTC; CDR3aa: CASSPKPRVSYGYTF
v_gene: TRBV11-2; d_gene: NA; j_gene: TRBJ1-2; abundance: NA; CDR3nt: TGTGCCAGCAGCTTAGCGGAGGGGCACAACTATGGCTACACCTTC; CDR3aa: CASSLAEGHNYGYTF
v_gene: TRBV6-5; d_gene: NA; j_gene: TRBJ2-7; abundance: NA; CDR3nt: TGTGCCAGCAGTTATACAGGGACCAACGAGCAGTACTTC; CDR3aa: CASSYTGTNEQYF
v_gene: TRBV2; d_gene: TRBD2; j_gene: TRBJ2-3; abundance: NA; CDR3nt: TGTGCCAGGGGCGTCGCGGGAGGAGGCACAGATACGCAGTATTTT; CDR3aa: CARGVAGGGTDTQYF
v_gene: TRBV28; d_gene: NA; j_gene: TRBJ2-1; abundance: NA; CDR3nt: TGTGCCAGCATCGAACGGGGCAATGAGCAGTTCTTC; CDR3aa: CASIERGNEQFF
v_gene: TRBV12-3/TRBV12-4; d_gene: NA; j_gene: TRBJ1-1; abundance: NA; CDR3nt: TGTGCCACCGGGACTAGGCGGACTGAAGCTTTCTTT; CDR3aa: CATGTRRTEAFF
v_gene: TRBV5-1; d_gene: NA; j_gene: TRBJ2-1; abundance: NA; CDR3nt: TGCGCCAGCAGCCGGGACTTACGGGGCAATGAGCAGTTCTTC; CDR3aa: CASSRDLRGNEQFF
v_gene: TRBV6-5; d_gene: TRBD1; j_gene: TRBJ1-3; abundance: NA; CDR3nt: TGTGCCAGCAGTCCGGACAGGATCCCTGGAAACACCATATATTTT; CDR3aa: CASSPDRIPGNTIYF
v_gene: TRBV14; d_gene: NA; j_gene: TRBJ2-5; abundance: NA; CDR3nt: TGTGCCAGCAGCCAATATAAAGCAGGTGCCATATTGGAGACCCAGTACTTC; CDR3aa: CASSQYKAGAILETQYF
v_gene: TRBV5-4; d_gene: TRBD1; j_gene: TRBJ1-1; abundance: NA; CDR3nt: TGTGCCAGCAGCCGGGAGGGGGACAGGGGAAAAGCTTTCTTT; CDR3aa: CASSREGDRGKAFF
v_gene: TRBV30; d_gene: NA; j_gene: TRBJ2-1; abundance: NA; CDR3nt: TGTGCCCGTGACAGCTACAATGAGCAGTTCTTC; CDR3aa: CARDSYNEQFF
v_gene: TRBV10-3; d_gene: TRBD1; j_gene: TRBJ1-3; abundance: once; CDR3nt: TGTGCCATCAGGAGTCCGGGACAGGCCTCTGGAAACACCATATATTTT; CDR3aa: CAIRSPGQASGNTIYF
v_gene: TRBV7-8; d_gene: NA; j_gene: TRBJ2-3; abundance: NA; CDR3nt: TGTGCCAGCAGCTTAGCGTCTAGCCGAGATACGCAGTATTTT; CDR3aa: CASSLASSRDTQYF
v_gene: TRBV19; d_gene: NA; j_gene: TRBJ1-2; abundance: NA; CDR3nt: TGTGCCAGTAGTATATCCAGGGGCGCCCTACACTATGGCTACACCTTC; CDR3aa: CASSISRGALHYGYTF
v_gene: TRBV19; d_gene: TRBD2; j_gene: TRBJ2-3; abundance: NA; CDR3nt: TGTGCCAGTAGTACATTAGCGGGGGGGCCGCGCACAGATACGCAGTATTTT; CDR3aa: CASSTLAGGPRTDTQYF
v_gene: TRBV6-5; d_gene: TRBD2; j_gene: TRBJ2-2; abundance: NA; CDR3nt: TGTGCCAGCAGTAGACTAGCGGGGAACACCGGGGAGCTGTTTTTT; CDR3aa: CASSRLAGNTGELFF
v_gene: TRBV29-1; d_gene: NA; j_gene: TRBJ2-1; abundance: NA; CDR3nt: TGCAGCGTTGACACCGACTTAGATGAGCAGTTCTTC; CDR3aa: CSVDTDLDEQFF
v_gene: TRBV6-5; d_gene: TRBD2; j_gene: TRBJ2-7; abundance: NA; CDR3nt: TGTGCCAGCAGTTACCCCACTAGCGGGGGCTCCTACGAGCAGTACTTC; CDR3aa: CASSYPTSGGSYEQYF
v_gene: TRBV7-8; d_gene: TRBD1; j_gene: TRBJ1-1; abundance: few; CDR3nt: TGTGCCAGCAGCAGACGGGACAGGGAGGAAGCTTTCTTT; CDR3aa: CASSRRDREEAFF
v_gene: TRBV12-5; d_gene: NA; j_gene: TRBJ1-1; abundance: NA; CDR3nt: TGTGCTAGTGGTTTGATAATTTCAGGGGACACTGAAGCTTTCTTT; CDR3aa: CASGLIISGDTEAFF
v_gene: TRBV7-8; d_gene: NA; j_gene: TRBJ2-5; abundance: NA; CDR3nt: TGTGCCAGCAGCGCCCGAACCGGTAGGGGGACCCAGTACTTC; CDR3aa: CASSARTGRGTQYF
v_gene: TRBV24-1; d_gene: NA; j_gene: TRBJ1-2; abundance: few; CDR3nt: TGTGCCACCAGTGATCGAGGTGGCTACACCTTC; CDR3aa: CATSDRGGYTF
v_gene: TRBV5-5; d_gene: TRBD2; j_gene: TRBJ2-1; abundance: once; CDR3nt: TGTGCCAGCAGCTCCATCGGACTAGCGATGGGGAATGAGCAGTTCTTC; CDR3aa: CASSSIGLAMGNEQFF
v_gene: TRBV19; d_gene: TRBD1; j_gene: TRBJ1-1; abundance: NA; CDR3nt: TGTGCCAGTAGTATCGGTAGCAGGGGGCTCTCTGAAGCTTTCTTT; CDR3aa: CASSIGSRGLSEAFF
v_gene: TRBV9; d_gene: NA; j_gene: TRBJ1-2; abundance: NA; CDR3nt: TGTGCCAGCAGCGTAGGGCAAGGCTACACCTTC; CDR3aa: CASSVGQGYTF
v_gene: TRBV5-4; d_gene: NA; j_gene: TRBJ2-2; abundance: NA; CDR3nt: TGTGCCAGCAGCTTGATTGGCCGGAACACCGGGGAGCTGTTTTTT; CDR3aa: CASSLIGRNTGELFF
v_gene: TRBV25-1; d_gene: TRBD1; j_gene: TRBJ1-5; abundance: NA; CDR3nt: TGTGCCAGCAGTGCGGACAGGGCGAACACTACCTCCATACGGCCCCAGCATTTT; CDR3aa: CASSADRANTTSIRPQHF
v_gene: TRBV12-5; d_gene: NA; j_gene: TRBJ2-7; abundance: NA; CDR3nt: TGTGCTACATCCAACCCAGGTGCCGAGCAGTACTTC; CDR3aa: CATSNPGAEQYF
v_gene: TRBV28; d_gene: NA; j_gene: TRBJ1-5; abundance: NA; CDR3nt: TGTGCCAGCAGTTTCCCTACCCTTCCGTCCCAGCATTTT; CDR3aa: CASSFPTLPSQHF
v_gene: TRBV7-3; d_gene: TRBD2; j_gene: TRBJ2-2; abundance: NA; CDR3nt: TGTGCCAGCAGCTTAGTAGTCGGACTAGACCACACCGGGGAGCTGTTTTTT; CDR3aa: CASSLVVGLDHTGELFF
v_gene: TRBV5-4; d_gene: NA; j_gene: TRBJ1-2; abundance: NA; CDR3nt: TGTGCCAGCAGCAGTGAGGCTACTAACTATGGCTACACCTTC; CDR3aa: CASSSEATNYGYTF
v_gene: TRBV18; d_gene: NA; j_gene: TRBJ1-3; abundance: NA; CDR3nt: TGTGCCAGCTCACCCGGCTCTGGAAACACCATATATTTT; CDR3aa: CASSPGSGNTIYF
v_gene: TRBV29-1; d_gene: NA; j_gene: TRBJ2-7; abundance: once; CDR3nt: TGCAGCGTTGTTCAGGGTACCTACGAGCAGTACTTC; CDR3aa: CSVVQGTYEQYF
v_gene: TRBV3-1/TRBV3-2; d_gene: TRBD1; j_gene: TRBJ1-1; abundance: NA; CDR3nt: TGTGCCAGCAGCCACGAGGGACAGGGGACTGAAGCTTTCTTT; CDR3aa: CASSHEGQGTEAFF
v_gene: TRBV14; d_gene: NA; j_gene: TRBJ2-1; abundance: NA; CDR3nt: TGTGCCAGCAGCCTGAACCCCGGTCGTCAGGGATCCTACAATGAGCAGTTCTTC; CDR3aa: CASSLNPGRQGSYNEQFF
v_gene: TRBV27; d_gene: NA; j_gene: TRBJ1-6; abundance: few; CDR3nt: TGTGCCAGCAGTAAGGGCGGGAATTCACCCCTCCACTTT; CDR3aa: CASSKGGNSPLHF
v_gene: TRBV5-1; d_gene: NA; j_gene: TRBJ1-4; abundance: NA; CDR3nt: TGCGCCAGCAGCTTGGCCGTCAGGGGTACTAATGAAAAACTGTTTTTT; CDR3aa: CASSLAVRGTNEKLFF
v_gene: TRBV5-5; d_gene: NA; j_gene: TRBJ1-2; abundance: NA; CDR3nt: TGTGCCAGCAGACTACCAGACTCTAACTATGGCTACACCTTC; CDR3aa: CASRLPDSNYGYTF
v_gene: TRBV10-3; d_gene: NA; j_gene: TRBJ2-1; abundance: NA; CDR3nt: TGTGCCATCAGTGAAACAGGCCTGTACAATGAGCAGTTCTTC; CDR3aa: CAISETGLYNEQFF
v_gene: TRBV7-9; d_gene: NA; j_gene: TRBJ2-1; abundance: NA; CDR3nt: TGTGCCAGCCCAGGGGTAAGCTCCTACAATGAGCAGTTCTTC; CDR3aa: CASPGVSSYNEQFF
v_gene: TRBV3-1/TRBV3-2; d_gene: TRBD1; j_gene: TRBJ1-2; abundance: NA; CDR3nt: TGTGCCAGCAGCTTGGGACAGTCCCGGCATGGCTACACCTTC; CDR3aa: CASSLGQSRHGYTF
v_gene: TRBV2; d_gene: TRBD2; j_gene: TRBJ2-7; abundance: NA; CDR3nt: TGTGCCAGCAGTGGACTAGCGACCTACGAGCAGTACTTC; CDR3aa: CASSGLATYEQYF